The present T cell receptor (beta chain) was sequenced within a study of blood T cell repertoires in COVID-19. V dropped 1 base and J dropped 4 bases, with 19 bases sitting between them. The CDR3 is 17 amino acids. From germline, CDR1 is LNHDA and CDR2 SQIVND (reference sequence). Sequencing used immunoSEQ multiplex PCR; TCRdb keeps in-frame clones, though not all of them. The table has roughly 170,000 clones, roughly four fifths seen once; the top ten hold roughly 6.8%. This clonotype originated in a human donor in a cohort sampled during active COVID-19. The chain employs TRBV19 and TRBJ1-1, with D perhaps TRBD1 (5 bases). Sequencing input: peripheral blood. CDR3 residues: CASSIGQGIGRSTEAFF. For the CDR3, the DNA is TGTGCCAGTAGTATAGGGCAGGGAATAGGGCGGAGCACTGAAGCTTTCTTT.